This T cell receptor beta chain originates from a study of cytomegalovirus exposure and HLA in healthy donors. Both 60 Vbeta primers and 13 Jbeta primers went into the PCR. The authors' processing: Unique TCR beta chains numbered roughly 84 million in a later analysis, with approximately 10 million shared. Measured with immunoSEQ multiplex PCR; TCRdb has only the in-frame clones, and not every one. Clonal size and the V and J genes are those of that table, whereas D and trimming came from the DNA. The top ten hold around 8.5% of the sample, which has approximately 130,000 clones, about 81% seen once. Broader study findings: In a later analysis, CMV-associated beta chains were mostly HLA-associated, it appeared. Later analysis identified a missense DCLRE1C variant that was linked to TCR beta V- and J-gene trimming. Apart from CMV serostatus, no immune exposure information was available.

Note on this clone: As yet, its antigen is unknown.

The CDR3 has 11 residues. The germline gives CDR1 GTSNPN, CDR2 SVGIG (reference sequence). The germline V and J ends were trimmed by 5 bases and 9 bases, with 13 bases remaining between them. Sequenced: PBMCs. The chain has TRBV30 and TRBJ2-5; tentative D call: TRBD2 (6 bases). The TCR sequence derives from a woman aged 50 to 60 in good health and CMV-seropositive. The CDR3, as DNA: TGTGCCTGGCAGGAGGGCTCCCCCCAGTACTTC. Translation: CAWQEGSPQYF.